The rows below give T cell receptor beta chains drawn from one sample of a study of blood T cell repertoires in COVID-19. Here immunoSEQ multiplex PCR was the method, and the copy in TCRdb shows in-frame clones only, minus some. The sample carries roughly 200,000 clones, 80% to 90% recorded once. Source material: peripheral blood. These receptors were obtained from a woman aged 80 or over with COVID-19, enrolled during active disease. Each CDR3 is given with its conserved first and last residue. A D gene is named only where the DNA matches it firmly. Some rows have no size entry. The others give once, few or many, or a class for an expanded clone.

abundance,v_gene,j_gene,d_gene,CDR3nt,CDR3aa
.,TRBV5-1,TRBJ2-3,TRBD2,TGCGCCAGCAGCCCCACTAGCGGGGGGGCGATAGATACGCAGTATTTT,CASSPTSGGAIDTQYF
.,TRBV9,TRBJ2-6,TRBD2,TGTGCCAGCAGCGTCGGGGGGTCCTCTGGGGCCAACGTCCTGACTTTC,CASSVGGSSGANVLTF
.,TRBV19,TRBJ1-1,.,TGTGCCAGTAGTATTGTCGAGGGCACTGAAGCTTTCTTT,CASSIVEGTEAFF
.,TRBV24-1,TRBJ1-2,TRBD1,TGTGCCACCAGTCGGGGACAGACCTATGGCTACACCTTC,CATSRGQTYGYTF
.,TRBV3-1/TRBV3-2,TRBJ1-1,TRBD1,TGTGCCAGCAGAAACAGGGGGCTCACTGAAGCTTTCTTT,CASRNRGLTEAFF
.,TRBV7-9,TRBJ1-5,.,TGTGCCAGCAGCTTGGGAGGGCAGCCCCAGCATTTT,CASSLGGQPQHF
.,TRBV7-8,TRBJ1-6,.,TGTGCCAGCAGACTTTATTCACCCCTCCACTTT,CASRLYSPLHF
once,TRBV28,TRBJ1-2,TRBD1,TGTGCCAGCGCTCCGGGGGACAGGGGGCCTGGCTACACCTTC,CASAPGDRGPGYTF
.,TRBV7-2,TRBJ1-4,.,TGTGCCAGCAGCTTCGGAAATCGAGGGGAAAAACTGTTTTTT,CASSFGNRGEKLFF
.,TRBV19,TRBJ1-1,.,TGTGCCAGTAGTATAGAATGGACGGGACAAACGTCTACTGAAGCTTTCTTT,CASSIEWTGQTSTEAFF
.,TRBV6-6,TRBJ2-7,TRBD2,TGTGCCAGCAGCCGCGGGGGGAGCTCCTACGAGCAGTACTTC,CASSRGGSSYEQYF
.,TRBV10-3,TRBJ2-1,.,TGTGCCATCGGACTAAGCTCCTACAATGAGCAGTTCTTC,CAIGLSSYNEQFF
.,TRBV5-1,TRBJ2-3,TRBD1,TGCGCCAGCAGCGGCCCGGGACAGAACACAGATACGCAGTATTTT,CASSGPGQNTDTQYF
.,TRBV7-2,TRBJ2-7,TRBD1,TGTGCCAGCAGCTTAGGAACAGGGGGGTCCGAGCAGTACTTC,CASSLGTGGSEQYF
.,TRBV7-8,TRBJ1-2,.,TGTGCCAGCATCATTGCGAAAGGGGGTATGACTAACTATGGCTACACCTTC,CASIIAKGGMTNYGYTF
.,TRBV6-1,TRBJ2-7,TRBD1,TGTGCCAGCAGTGAGAGTGGGACAGGGATTTACGAGCAGTACTTC,CASSESGTGIYEQYF